This T cell receptor (beta chain) stems from a study of cytomegalovirus exposure and HLA in healthy donors. Study details: Assignment to the Caucasian-associated ancestry cluster applied to approximately 79% of the roughly 410 genotyped donors. Study outcomes and limitations: For most subjects, TCR beta sequences were reported to predict HLA-A and HLA-B alleles with accuracy.

This clone was seen once. As yet, its antigen is unknown. The PCR contained 60 Vbeta and 13 Jbeta primers. The method was immunoSEQ multiplex PCR; TCRdb's version includes in-frame clones alone and lacks a portion of them. The repertoire holds 180,000 or so clones, 75% to 85% seen once, with approximately 2.2% in the top ten. The CDR3 loop spans 12 amino acids. CDR1 and CDR2 from the germline V gene are MNHEY and SVGAGI. Trimming cost V 6 bases and J 8 bases; bases outside gene matches: 5. The TCR was taken from a woman aged 50 to 65 in good health and CMV-seronegative. This rearrangement joins TRBV6-5 to TRBJ2-7; 9 nucleotides match TRBD1. The sequenced sample was PBMCs. CDR3 DNA sequence: TGTGCCAGCAGAACCGGGACAGGGAAGCAGTACTTC. The encoded protein is CASRTGTGKQYF.